This T cell receptor beta chain originates from a study of human T cells and chemical hapten exposure. About the study: 2% DPC applied to a roughly 2 cm by roughly 2 cm arm area sensitized donors. Throughout a study of approximately 5 months, patients underwent weekly scalp administration of diphenylcyclopropenone doses.

Sample time point: patch test 1, 2 weeks after DPC sensitization. Treatment here: therapeutic diphenylcyclopropenone sensitization with weekly scalp DPC. CDR3 length: 18 amino acids. From germline, CDR1 is LGHDT and CDR2 YNNKEL (reference sequence). Trimming took off 5 bases at V and 0 bases at J, with 21 bases between the two ends. Library construction involved attaching unique molecular identifiers to individual cDNA molecules, which allowed quantitative, reproducible TCR counting. TCRdb re-called the RACE reads with MiXCR, one entry per CDR3 protein. This table has 95,000 to 150,000 distinct CDR3 sequences, around 13% appearing once.

This chain joins TRBV3-1 and TRBJ2-3, with D uncertain. Sequenced material: whole blood, taken in connection with sensitization to the hapten diphenylcyclopropenone (DPC). The receptor was isolated from a man aged 18 to 30 with alopecia areata. Some clones in this sample may be carry-over from other donors' samples. The CDR3: CASSENSVSFYSTDTQYF. CDR3 bases: TGTGCCAGCAGCGAAAACAGCGTCTCCTTTTATAGCACAGATACGCAGTATTTT.